Shown below are 30 T cell receptor beta chains from a single sample sequenced in a study of CD8 T cells in ankylosing spondylitis. TCRdb recomputed calls from the 5' RACE reads with MiXCR, one row per CDR3 protein. The profile shows roughly 30,000 distinct CDR3 sequences, around 30% of them singletons. Sequenced: synovial fluid, either unsorted or a sorted T cell fraction (not recorded which). The receptors were gathered from a male donor with ankylosing spondylitis.

This sequence joins TRBV15 and TRBJ2-7; perhaps TRBD2 as D (6 bases). The V gene lost 6 bases and the J gene lost 1 base, with 10 bases spanning the gap. The CDR3 covers 13 residues. Germline values: CDR1 LNHNV, CDR2 YYDKDF (reference sequence). The CDR3 region is CATSLAPSYEQYV. DNA for the CDR3: TGTGCCACCAGTCTAGCGCCATCCTACGAGCAGTACGTC.

This clonotype was seen just once. The J gene is TRBJ2-7, the V gene TRBV2; tentatively, D is TRBD1 or TRBD2 (5 bases each). Germline CDR1 and CDR2: SNHLY and FYNNEI. V was trimmed by 1 base and J by 2 bases, leaving 12 bases between them. The CDR3 contains 15 residues. The chain's CDR3 is CASSEGSGTPYEQYV. The DNA of the CDR3 is TGTGCCAGCAGTGAAGGGTCAGGGACCCCCTACGAGCAGTACGTC.

The chain carries TRBV10-2 and TRBJ2-7, with 7 nucleotides matching TRBD2. CDR3 size: 12 residues. Germline V gene lookup returns CDR1 WSHSY and CDR2 SAAADI. The V and J ends lost 8 bases and 4 bases, in that order; junction bases with no gene match: 5. The CDR3 DNA is TGCGCCAGCTGGGAGGGACGGTACGAGCAGTACTTC. Its protein is CASWEGRYEQYF.

This clonotype appeared a few times. This chain joins TRBV20-1 and TRBJ2-5, with a tentative D call TRBD2 (5 bases). The CDR3 spans 17 residues. The V and J ends lost 1 base and 0 bases respectively, with 18 bases between them. Germline assignment: CDR1 DFQATT and CDR2 SNEGSKA (reference sequence). The CDR3 sequence: CSARAQNRGTNQETQYF. The CDR3 nucleotides are TGCAGTGCTAGAGCTCAAAACCGGGGAACTAACCAAGAGACCCAGTACTTC.

There are many counts of this clonotype. The V gene is TRBV7-8, the J gene TRBJ1-4, with TRBD1 as a possible D gene (5 bases). Germline V lookup: CDR1 SGHVS, CDR2 FQNEAQ. V lost 2 bases, J lost 8 bases, and 15 bases lay in between. The CDR3 has 15 residues. In DNA, the CDR3 is TGTGCCAGCAGCTTATTGGGGGGTGGTAGAGAAAAACTGTTTTTT. Protein sequence: CASSLLGGGREKLFF.

The chain joins TRBV7-9 to TRBJ2-7; tentative D call: TRBD1 (6 bases). The V end lost 10 bases, the J end lost 0 bases, and 22 bases lay between the germline ends. CDR3 length equals 16 residues. The germline gives CDR1 SEHNR, CDR2 FQNEAQ (reference sequence). In DNA, the CDR3 is TGTGCCACTTCTTCAACGACAGGCCTAATCTCCTACGAGCAGTACTTC. Translating it yields CATSSTTGLISYEQYF.

The gene calls are TRBV3-1 and TRBJ2-3; 12 bases line up with TRBD2. CDR3 length: 18 amino acids. Losses at the gene ends were 2 bases for V and 0 bases for J; bases not matched to a gene: 6. Germline CDR1 is LGHDT and CDR2 is YNNKEL (reference sequence). The CDR3, as DNA: TGTGCCAGCAGCCAATACGGGACTAGCGGGTCTAGCACAGATACGCAGTATTTT. As protein: CASSQYGTSGSSTDTQYF.

There are a few counts of this clonotype. The chain employs TRBV7-9 and TRBJ2-5, with TRBD2 matching over 10 bases. With 6 bases clipped from V and 2 bases from J, the junction kept 3 bases outside the gene matches. CDR1 SEHNR and CDR2 FQNEAQ come from the germline V gene (reference sequence). This CDR3 is built from 14 residues. CDR3 in amino acids: CASSRTSGQETQYF. The CDR3 coding sequence is TGTGCCAGCAGTAGGACTAGCGGACAAGAGACCCAGTACTTC. Drawing the rest from reference TRBV7-9 and TRBJ2-5, the complete variable domain is DTGVSQNPRHKITKRGQNVTFRCDPISEHNRLYWYRQTLGQGPEFLTYFQNEAQLEKSRLLSDRFSAERPKGSFSTLEIQRTEQGDSAMYLCASSRTSGQETQYFGPGTRLLVL.

The chain combines TRBV18 with TRBJ2-1; D may be TRBD2 (5 bases). The CDR3 totals 13 residues. Trimming pared 6 bases from V and 10 bases from J, leaving 16 bases between. CDR1 is KGHSH and CDR2 is LQKENI in the germline V gene. The CDR3 is CASSPGLGPEQFF. The CDR3 bases are TGTGCCAGCTCCCCTGGACTGGGCCCGGAGCAGTTCTTC.

This rearrangement joins TRBV7-9 to TRBJ1-5; no reliable D call. CDR1 is SEHNR, CDR2 FQNEAQ, per germline (reference sequence). This CDR3 has 11 residues. The germline V and J ends were trimmed by 8 bases and 5 bases, with 7 bases remaining between them. The CDR3 spells CASGEDQPQHF. CDR3 DNA: TGTGCCAGCGGGGAAGATCAGCCCCAGCATTTT.

The table lists this clonotype with a few counts. The gene calls are TRBV16 and TRBJ2-3, with no clear D. V shed 6 bases and J shed 2 bases, with 18 bases lying between them. This CDR3 region has 16 residues. CDR1 and CDR2 (germline): KGHSY, FQNENV. The chain's CDR3 is CASSPSGQTFTDTQYF. CDR3 nucleotides: TGTGCCAGCAGTCCCTCTGGCCAGACCTTCACAGATACGCAGTATTTT. The complete variable domain, with remaining parts taken from reference TRBV16 and TRBJ2-3, reads GEEVAQTPKHLVRGEGQKAKLYCAPIKGHSYVFWYQQVLKNEFKFLISFQNENVFDETGMPKERFSAKCLPNSPCSLEIQATKLEDSAVYFCASSPSGQTFTDTQYFGPGTRLTVL.

The chain links TRBV27 to TRBJ1-2; D possibly corresponds to TRBD1 (6 bases). Per germline, CDR1 MNHEY and CDR2 SMNVEV (reference sequence). V lost 3 bases and J 8 bases, leaving 13 bases between the germline ends. The length of the CDR3 is 13 residues. The CDR3 region has the DNA TGTGCCAGCAGTTTCAACAGGGTTGAAGGCTACACCTTC. It translates to CASSFNRVEGYTF.

This clonotype has more than one count but fewer than ten. This sequence joins TRBV11-2 and TRBJ1-6; unclear D gene. There are 12 residues in the CDR3. CDR1 is SGHAT and CDR2 is FQNNGV in the germline V gene. Trimming took 4 bases from V and 5 from J, leaving 3 bases between them. DNA for the CDR3: TGTGCCAGCAGCTCAGATAATTCACCCCTCCACTTT. This sequence encodes CASSSDNSPLHF. Using reference TRBV11-2 and TRBJ1-6 for the parts outside the CDR3, the full variable domain is EAGVAQSPRYKIIEKRQSVAFWCNPISGHATLYWYQQILGQGPKLLIQFQNNGVVDDSQLPKDRFSAERLKGVDSTLKIQPAKLEDSAVYLCASSSDNSPLHFGNGTRLTVT.

This rearrangement joins TRBV24-1 to TRBJ2-3, with 8 bases fitting TRBD1. V was pared by 4 bases and J by 6 bases, with 8 bases of the junction left unmatched. There are 15 residues in the CDR3. In germline, CDR1 is KGHDR, CDR2 SFDVKD. Here the CDR3 reads CATSETGVPVDTQYF. The CDR3 coding sequence is TGTGCCACCAGTGAGACAGGGGTGCCAGTGGATACGCAGTATTTT.

This clonotype was observed a handful of times. The V and J genes are TRBV20-1 and TRBJ2-2; no clear D gene. The germline V gene encodes CDR1 DFQATT and CDR2 SNEGSKA (reference sequence). Trimming removed 5 bases at V and 13 bases at J, with 14 bases between. The CDR3 sequence is 11 residues long. CDR3 protein: CSAVESGRLFF. The CDR3, as DNA: TGCAGTGCTGTGGAGTCAGGTCGGCTGTTTTTT.

There are many counts of this clonotype. The chain uses TRBV6-5 and TRBJ2-7; possibly TRBD1 for D (6 bases). The CDR3 totals 14 residues. V was pared by 2 bases and J by 2 bases, with 10 bases between. Germline assignment: CDR1 MNHEY and CDR2 SVGAGI. The DNA for the CDR3 is TGTGCCAGCAGTTACCGAGGGGGAGCCTACGAGCAGTACGTC. This encodes CASSYRGGAYEQYV.

This clonotype showed up just a few times. This chain joins TRBV18 and TRBJ2-7; no clear D gene. V lost 3 bases to trimming and J lost 7 bases, with 10 bases between them. The CDR3 extends over 12 amino acids. Germline V CDR1 and CDR2: KGHSH, LQKENI. The CDR3 DNA reads as TGTGCCAGCTCACCGGGTTCAAGGGAGCAGTACGTC. Translation: CASSPGSREQYV.

This chain joins TRBV10-3 and TRBJ2-3; weak D call: TRBD2 (6 bases). The CDR3 runs to 15 residues. Germline CDR1 reads ENHRY; CDR2 reads SYGVKD. V dropped 10 bases and J dropped 4 bases, with 21 bases sitting between them. CDR3: CATSPDGGEPDTQYF. The DNA for the CDR3 is TGTGCCACCTCGCCGGACGGAGGGGAGCCAGATACGCAGTATTTT.

J is TRBJ2-1 and V is TRBV20-1; 7 positions match TRBD2. Trimming took 1 base from V and 1 from J; bases not matched to a gene: 4. Per the germline V gene, CDR1 is DFQATT and CDR2 is SNEGSKA (reference sequence). This CDR3 region has 15 residues. CDR3 protein: CSARGGRRSYNEQFF. The CDR3 DNA follows: TGCAGTGCTAGAGGCGGGAGACGGTCCTACAATGAGCAGTTCTTC.

At least ten counts were recorded for this clonotype. The J gene is TRBJ2-1, the V gene TRBV13, with TRBD2 matching 7 bases. The V gene's germline CDR1 is PRHDT and CDR2 FYEKMQ (reference sequence). This CDR3 contains 15 residues. Trimming at V came to 1 base and at J to 9 bases, leaving 9 bases not matched to a gene. CDR3 in DNA: TGTGCCAGCAGCTTAGAGGGCGGGAGTGAAGTTGAGCAGTTCTTC. It encodes CASSLEGGSEVEQFF.

The genes are TRBV3-1 and TRBJ2-7; possible D gene TRBD2, 6 bases. The CDR3 consists of 15 residues. Germline V lookup: CDR1 LGHDT, CDR2 YNNKEL (reference sequence). Deletions cut 0 bases from V and 0 bases from J, with 9 bases between. The CDR3 loop reads CASSQEAGHSYEQYF. The CDR3 bases are TGTGCCAGCAGCCAAGAAGCGGGCCACTCCTACGAGCAGTACTTC.

This chain joins TRBV7-2 and TRBJ1-1, with D possibly matching TRBD1 (5 bases). In germline, CDR1 is SGHTA, CDR2 FQGNSA. The length of the CDR3 is 15 residues. V dropped 0 bases and J dropped 8 bases, with 16 bases sitting between them. The CDR3 region has the DNA TGTGCCAGCAGCTTAGCGTTTGGCGGGGCGGGGGAAGCTTTCTTT. Translating gives CASSLAFGGAGEAFF.

V gene TRBV2 combines with J gene TRBJ2-2, with D unclear. CDR1 is SNHLY and CDR2 is FYNNEI in the germline V gene. The CDR3 totals 14 residues. Trimming pared 2 bases from V and 5 bases from J, leaving 9 bases between. Written as DNA, the CDR3 is TGTGCCAGCAGTGAACGGCCAACAACCGGGGAGCTGTTTTTT. It is translated as CASSERPTTGELFF.

J is TRBJ1-5 and V is TRBV7-8, with a tentative D call TRBD1 (6 bases). Germline-derived CDR1 and CDR2 are SGHVS and FQNEAQ. V lost 5 bases and J lost 2, with 10 bases in between. CDR3 length: 14 amino acids. CDR3 sequence reads: CASSAHRGNQPQHF. CDR3 sequence (DNA): TGTGCCAGCAGCGCCCACAGGGGCAATCAGCCCCAGCATTTT.

This clonotype was seen a handful of times. The rearrangement joins TRBV20-1 to TRBJ2-5, with no clear D. Trimming removed 4 bases from V and 3 bases from J, with 21 bases in between. Germline loops: CDR1 DFQATT, CDR2 SNEGSKA (reference sequence). There are 16 residues in the CDR3. DNA for the CDR3: TGCAGTGCTATCCCACTTGTTCTCAAAACAAAAGAGACCCAGTACTTC. Amino acid sequence: CSAIPLVLKTKETQYF.

The table lists this clonotype with many counts. This chain joins TRBV6-6 and TRBJ1-1, with no clear D. Trimming removed 7 bases at V and 5 bases at J, with 5 bases between. Germline CDR1 is MNHNY and CDR2 is SVGAGI (reference sequence). This CDR3 spans 10 amino acids. Written as DNA, the CDR3 is TGTGCCAGCAAGGGAACTGAAGCTTTCTTT. Protein product: CASKGTEAFF.

The CDR3 DNA follows: TGTGCCAGCAGTGAAGGACTAGTGAACACCGGGGAGCTGTTTTTT. Its translation is CASSEGLVNTGELFF. The rearrangement links TRBV2 to TRBJ2-2; weak D call: TRBD2 (6 bases). This CDR3 is built from 15 residues. Per the germline V gene, CDR1 is SNHLY and CDR2 is FYNNEI. V was shortened by 1 base and J by 1 base, with 7 bases between the two germline ends.

V and J are TRBV5-6 and TRBJ2-1; 14 nucleotides agree with TRBD2. Germline loops: CDR1 SGHDT, CDR2 YYEEEE. With V trimmed by 2 bases and J by 0 bases, 4 bases remained unmatched. This CDR3 is built from 18 residues. CDR3 residues: CASSFGTSGSVSYNEQFF. The CDR3 DNA reads as TGTGCCAGCAGCTTTGGGACTAGCGGGAGTGTCTCCTACAATGAGCAGTTCTTC. Filled out from reference TRBV5-6 and TRBJ2-1, the complete variable domain reads DAGVTQSPTHLIKTRGQQVTLRCSPKSGHDTVSWYQQALGQGPQFIFQYYEEEERQRGNFPDRFSGHQFPNYSSELNVNALLLGDSALYLCASSFGTSGSVSYNEQFFGPGTRLTVL.

This clonotype was counted ten times or more. This rearrangement joins TRBV6-4 to TRBJ2-6; D is uncertain. This CDR3 has 16 residues. V was trimmed by 0 bases and J by 4 bases, leaving 10 bases between them. CDR1 MRHNA and CDR2 SNTAGT come from the germline V gene. CDR3 amino acids: CASSDSTRSGANVLTF. The CDR3 bases are TGTGCCAGCAGTGACTCGACCCGGTCAGGGGCCAACGTCCTGACTTTC.

This clonotype was found a few times. The rearrangement joins TRBV20-1 to TRBJ2-5; D remains ambiguous. CDR3 size: 11 residues. V dropped 3 bases and J dropped 4 bases, with 6 bases sitting between them. The germline gives CDR1 DFQATT, CDR2 SNEGSKA (reference sequence). CDR3 sequence (DNA): TGCAGTGCTAGGGGCAGAGAGACCCAGTACTTC. This gives the protein CSARGRETQYF.